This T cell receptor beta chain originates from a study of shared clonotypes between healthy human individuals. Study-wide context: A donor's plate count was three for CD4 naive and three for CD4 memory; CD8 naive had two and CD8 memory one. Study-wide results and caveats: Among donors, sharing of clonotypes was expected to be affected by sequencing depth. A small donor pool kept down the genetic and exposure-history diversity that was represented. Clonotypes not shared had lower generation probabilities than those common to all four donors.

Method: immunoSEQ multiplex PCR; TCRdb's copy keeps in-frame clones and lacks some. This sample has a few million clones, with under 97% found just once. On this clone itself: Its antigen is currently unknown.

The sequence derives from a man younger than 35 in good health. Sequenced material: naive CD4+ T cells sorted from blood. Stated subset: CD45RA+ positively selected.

For the CDR3, the DNA is TGTGCCTCATCCGGGACAGCCTTCACAGATACGCAGTATTTT. It codes for CASSGTAFTDTQYF. This rearrangement joins TRBV30 to TRBJ2-3; 7 bases map to TRBD1. CDR3 length: 14 amino acids. Germline-derived CDR1 and CDR2 are GTSNPN and SVGIG (reference sequence). The V gene end was trimmed by 7 bases and the J gene end by 2 bases; junction bases not matched to a gene: 9.